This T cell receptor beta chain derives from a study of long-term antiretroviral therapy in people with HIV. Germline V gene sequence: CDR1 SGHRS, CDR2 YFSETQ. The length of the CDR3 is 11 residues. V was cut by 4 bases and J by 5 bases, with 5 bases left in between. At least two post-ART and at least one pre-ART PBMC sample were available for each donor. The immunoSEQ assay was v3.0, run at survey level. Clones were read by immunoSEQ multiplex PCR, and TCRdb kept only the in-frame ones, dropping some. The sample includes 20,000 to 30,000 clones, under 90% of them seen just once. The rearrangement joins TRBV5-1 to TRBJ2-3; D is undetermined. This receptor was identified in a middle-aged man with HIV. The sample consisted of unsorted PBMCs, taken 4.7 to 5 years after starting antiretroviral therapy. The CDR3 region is CASSLLDTQYF. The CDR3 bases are TGCGCCAGCAGCCTATTAGATACGCAGTATTTT.